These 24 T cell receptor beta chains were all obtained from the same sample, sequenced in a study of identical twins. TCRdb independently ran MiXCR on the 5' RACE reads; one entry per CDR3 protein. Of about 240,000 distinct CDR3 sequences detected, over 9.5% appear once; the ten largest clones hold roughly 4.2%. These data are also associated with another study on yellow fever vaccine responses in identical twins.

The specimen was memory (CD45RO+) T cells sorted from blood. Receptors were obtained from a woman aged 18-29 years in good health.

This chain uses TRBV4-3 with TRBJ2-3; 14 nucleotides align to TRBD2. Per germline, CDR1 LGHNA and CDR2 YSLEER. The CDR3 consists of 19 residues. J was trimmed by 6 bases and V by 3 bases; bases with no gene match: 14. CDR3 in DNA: TGCGCCAGCAGCCAGATCCTCGGGACTAGCGGGAGCCGCAGGGATACGCAGTATTTT. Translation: CASSQILGTSGSRRDTQYF.

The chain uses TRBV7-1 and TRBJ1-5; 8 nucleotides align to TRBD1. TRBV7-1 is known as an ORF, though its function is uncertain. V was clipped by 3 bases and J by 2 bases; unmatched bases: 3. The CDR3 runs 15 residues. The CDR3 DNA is TGTGCCAGCAGCTCCTCGGACAGGGGCAATCAGCCCCAGCATTTT. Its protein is CASSSSDRGNQPQHF.

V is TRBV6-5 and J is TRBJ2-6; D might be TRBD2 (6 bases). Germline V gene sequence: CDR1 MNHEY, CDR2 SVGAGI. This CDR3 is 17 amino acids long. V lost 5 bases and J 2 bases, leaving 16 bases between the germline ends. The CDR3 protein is CASSNRGGSPGANVLTF. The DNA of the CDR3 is TGTGCCAGCAGTAACCGTGGGGGGTCCCCTGGGGCCAACGTCCTGACTTTC.

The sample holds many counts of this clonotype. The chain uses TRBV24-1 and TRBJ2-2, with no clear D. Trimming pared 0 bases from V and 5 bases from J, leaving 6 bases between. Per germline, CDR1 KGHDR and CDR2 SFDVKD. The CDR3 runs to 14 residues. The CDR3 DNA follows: TGTGCCACCAGTGATTTGTCCTTGACCGGGGAGCTGTTTTTT. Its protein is CATSDLSLTGELFF.

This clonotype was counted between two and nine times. The CDR3 spells CALQETQYF. DNA for the CDR3: TGTGCCCTACAAGAGACCCAGTACTTC. This chain links TRBV6-2 or TRBV6-3 with TRBJ2-5; no definite D call. Trimming left V 11 bases short and J 2 bases short, with 3 bases between. CDR1 is MNHEY and CDR2 is SVGEGT in the germline V gene. The CDR3 consists of 9 residues.

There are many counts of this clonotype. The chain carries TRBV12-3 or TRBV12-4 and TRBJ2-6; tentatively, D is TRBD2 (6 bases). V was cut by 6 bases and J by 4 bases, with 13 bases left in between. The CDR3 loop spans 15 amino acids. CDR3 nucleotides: TGTGCCAGCAGCCCCGGAGGGTCCGGGGCCAACGTCCTGACTTTC. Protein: CASSPGGSGANVLTF.

CDR3 nucleotide sequence: TGTGCCAGCAGCTTAGAGCATCAGACTATCGGGGAGCTGTTTTTT. Translated, it gives CASSLEHQTIGELFF. The chain links TRBV7-8 to TRBJ2-2, with D perhaps matching TRBD2 (5 bases). Germline CDR1 is SGHVS and CDR2 is FQNEAQ. Trimming took 1 base from V and 7 from J, leaving 13 bases between them. The CDR3 is 15 amino acids.

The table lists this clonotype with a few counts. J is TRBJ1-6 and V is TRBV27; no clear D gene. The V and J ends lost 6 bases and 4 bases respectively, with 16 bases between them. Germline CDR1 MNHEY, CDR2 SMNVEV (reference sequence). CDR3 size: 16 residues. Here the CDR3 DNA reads TGTGCCAGCAGCCCCCGGTCAAGCGATTATAATTCACCCCTCCACTTT. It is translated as CASSPRSSDYNSPLHF.

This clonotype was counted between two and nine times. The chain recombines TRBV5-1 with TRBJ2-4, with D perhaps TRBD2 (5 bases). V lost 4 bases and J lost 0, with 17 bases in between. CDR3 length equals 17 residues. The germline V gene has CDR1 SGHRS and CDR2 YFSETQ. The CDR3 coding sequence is TGCGCCAGCAGCGCAGATGTCGGGGATCTAGCCAAAAACATTCAGTACTTC. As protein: CASSADVGDLAKNIQYF. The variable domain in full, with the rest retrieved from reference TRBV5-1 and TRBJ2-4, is KAGVTQTPRYLIKTRGQQVTLSCSPISGHRSVSWYQQTPGQGLQFLFEYFSETQRNKGNFPGRFSGRQFSNSRSEMNVSTLELGDSALYLCASSADVGDLAKNIQYFGAGTRLSVL.

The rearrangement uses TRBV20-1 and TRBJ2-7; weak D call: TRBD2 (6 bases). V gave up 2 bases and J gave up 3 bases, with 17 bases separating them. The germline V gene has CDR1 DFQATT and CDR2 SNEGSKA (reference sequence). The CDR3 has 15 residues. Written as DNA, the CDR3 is TGCAGTGCTAGACAACCTCGGGGCGGGAACTACGAGCAGTACTTC. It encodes CSARQPRGGNYEQYF.

The CDR3 DNA follows: TGTGCCAGCAGTGAAAATGTGATCTACGAGCAGTACTTC. Translated: CASSENVIYEQYF. V and J are TRBV6-1 and TRBJ2-7; no firm D call. The CDR3 extends over 13 amino acids. Germline V gene sequence: CDR1 MNHNS, CDR2 SASEGT. Trimming pared 2 bases from V and 3 bases from J, leaving 8 bases between.

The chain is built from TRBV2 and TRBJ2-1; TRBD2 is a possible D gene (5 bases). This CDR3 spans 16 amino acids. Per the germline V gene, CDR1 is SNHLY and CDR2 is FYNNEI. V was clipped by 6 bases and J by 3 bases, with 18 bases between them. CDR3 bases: TGTGCCAGCAGACCGTCCGGGAACGGAGTCTACAATGAGCAGTTCTTC. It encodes CASRPSGNGVYNEQFF.

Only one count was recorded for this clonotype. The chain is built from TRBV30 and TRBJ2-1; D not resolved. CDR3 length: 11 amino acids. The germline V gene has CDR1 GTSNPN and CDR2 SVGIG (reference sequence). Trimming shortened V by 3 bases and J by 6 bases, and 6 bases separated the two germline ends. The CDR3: CAWSPGNEQFF. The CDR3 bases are TGTGCCTGGAGCCCAGGCAATGAGCAGTTCTTC. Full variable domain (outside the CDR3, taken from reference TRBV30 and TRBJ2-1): SQTIHQWPATLVQPVGSPLSLECTVEGTSNPNLYWYRQAAGRGLQLLFYSVGIGQISSEVPQNLSASRPQDRQFILSSKKLLLSDSGFYLCAWSPGNEQFFGPGTRLTVL.

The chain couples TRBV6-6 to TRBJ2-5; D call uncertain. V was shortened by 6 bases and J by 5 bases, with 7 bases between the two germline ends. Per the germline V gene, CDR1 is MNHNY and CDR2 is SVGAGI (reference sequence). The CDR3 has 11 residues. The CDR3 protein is CASSHTETQYF. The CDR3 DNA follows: TGTGCCAGCAGCCACACTGAGACCCAGTACTTC.

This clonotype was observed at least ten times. The CDR3 here is CAGSGSSTDTQYF. In DNA, the CDR3 is TGTGCCGGGTCGGGTAGCAGCACAGATACGCAGTATTTT. This chain links TRBV6-2 or TRBV6-3 with TRBJ2-3; D uncertain. V gave up 11 bases and J gave up 0 bases, with 12 bases separating them. Germline V lookup: CDR1 MNHEY, CDR2 SVGEGT. The length of the CDR3 is 13 residues.

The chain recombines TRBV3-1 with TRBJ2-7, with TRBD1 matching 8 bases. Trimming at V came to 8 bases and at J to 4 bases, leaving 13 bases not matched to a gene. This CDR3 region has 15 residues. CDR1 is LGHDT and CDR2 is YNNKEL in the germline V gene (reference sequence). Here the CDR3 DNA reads TGTGCCAGCTGCCGGGGACAGGCTTCGGATTACGAGCAGTACTTC. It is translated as CASCRGQASDYEQYF.

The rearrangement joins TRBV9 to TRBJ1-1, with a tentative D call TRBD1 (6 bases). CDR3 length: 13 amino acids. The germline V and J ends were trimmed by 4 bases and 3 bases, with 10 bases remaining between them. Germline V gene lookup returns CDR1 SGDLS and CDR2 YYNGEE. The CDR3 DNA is TGTGCCAGCAGCCAGGGGCTCTACACTGAAGCTTTCTTT. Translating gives CASSQGLYTEAFF.

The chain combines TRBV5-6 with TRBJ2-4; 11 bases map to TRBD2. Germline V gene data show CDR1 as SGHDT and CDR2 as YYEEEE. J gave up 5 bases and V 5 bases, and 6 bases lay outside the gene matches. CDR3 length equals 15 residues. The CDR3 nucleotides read TGTGCCAGCAGGAGAGGGACTAGCGGACAAAACATTCAGTACTTC. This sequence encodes CASRRGTSGQNIQYF.

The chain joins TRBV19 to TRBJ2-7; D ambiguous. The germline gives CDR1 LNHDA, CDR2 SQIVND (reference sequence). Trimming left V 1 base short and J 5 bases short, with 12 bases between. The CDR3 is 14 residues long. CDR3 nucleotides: TGTGCCAGTAGTATAGTACCCGACTCGGACGAGCAGTACTTC. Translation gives CASSIVPDSDEQYF.

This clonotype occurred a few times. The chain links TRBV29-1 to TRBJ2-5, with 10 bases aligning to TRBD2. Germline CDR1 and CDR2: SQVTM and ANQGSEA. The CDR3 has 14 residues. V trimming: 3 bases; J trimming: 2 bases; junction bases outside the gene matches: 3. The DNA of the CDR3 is TGCAGCGTTGAGGGACTAGCGAATCAAGAGACCCAGTACTTC. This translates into CSVEGLANQETQYF.

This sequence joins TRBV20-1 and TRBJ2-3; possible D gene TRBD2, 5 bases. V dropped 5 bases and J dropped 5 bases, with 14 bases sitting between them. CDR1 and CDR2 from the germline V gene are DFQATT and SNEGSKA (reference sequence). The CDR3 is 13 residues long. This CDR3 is CSAPRDTRDTQYF. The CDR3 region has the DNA TGCAGTGCTCCCCGGGATACCCGAGATACGCAGTATTTT.

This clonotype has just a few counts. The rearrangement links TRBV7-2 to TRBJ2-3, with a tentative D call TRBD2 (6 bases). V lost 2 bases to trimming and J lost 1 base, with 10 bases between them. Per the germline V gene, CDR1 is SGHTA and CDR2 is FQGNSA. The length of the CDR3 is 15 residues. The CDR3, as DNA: TGTGCCAGCAGCTTACGCGGGAAACGCACAGATACGCAGTATTTT. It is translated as CASSLRGKRTDTQYF.

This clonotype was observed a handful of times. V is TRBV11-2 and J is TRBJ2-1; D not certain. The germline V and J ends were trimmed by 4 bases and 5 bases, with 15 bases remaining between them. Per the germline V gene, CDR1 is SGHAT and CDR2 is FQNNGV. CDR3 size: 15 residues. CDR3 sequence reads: CASSSPGRDNNEQFF. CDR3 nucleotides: TGTGCCAGCAGCTCCCCGGGTAGGGATAACAATGAGCAGTTCTTC.

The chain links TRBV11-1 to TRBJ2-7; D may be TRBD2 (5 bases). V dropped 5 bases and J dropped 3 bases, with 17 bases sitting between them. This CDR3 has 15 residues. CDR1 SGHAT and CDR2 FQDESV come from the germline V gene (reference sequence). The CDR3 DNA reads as TGTGCCAGCAGCCTACCCCGGACGGGAATCTACGAGCAGTACTTC. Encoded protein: CASSLPRTGIYEQYF.